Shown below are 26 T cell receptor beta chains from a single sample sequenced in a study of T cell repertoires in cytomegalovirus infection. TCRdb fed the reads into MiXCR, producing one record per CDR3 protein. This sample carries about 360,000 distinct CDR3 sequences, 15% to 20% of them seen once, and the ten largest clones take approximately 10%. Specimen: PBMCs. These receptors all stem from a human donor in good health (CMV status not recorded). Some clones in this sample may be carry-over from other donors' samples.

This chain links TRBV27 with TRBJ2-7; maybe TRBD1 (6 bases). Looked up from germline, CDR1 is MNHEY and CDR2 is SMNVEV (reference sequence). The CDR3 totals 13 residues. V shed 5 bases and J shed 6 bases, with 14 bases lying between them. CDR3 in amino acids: CASSTQGRSEQYF. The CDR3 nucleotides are TGTGCCAGCAGTACACAGGGTCGAAGCGAGCAGTACTTC.

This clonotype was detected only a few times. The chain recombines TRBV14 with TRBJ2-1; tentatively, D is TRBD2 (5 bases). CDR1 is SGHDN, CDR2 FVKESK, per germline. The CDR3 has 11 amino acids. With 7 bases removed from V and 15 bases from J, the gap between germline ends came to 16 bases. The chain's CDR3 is CASIFRDFRFF. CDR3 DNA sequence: TGTGCCAGCATTTTCCGGGATTTTCGGTTCTTC.

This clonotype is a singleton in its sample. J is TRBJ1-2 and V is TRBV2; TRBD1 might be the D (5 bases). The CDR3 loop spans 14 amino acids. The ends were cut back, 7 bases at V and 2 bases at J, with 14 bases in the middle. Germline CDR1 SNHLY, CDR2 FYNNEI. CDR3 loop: CASTREGQNYGYTF. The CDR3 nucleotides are TGTGCCAGCACTCGCGAGGGGCAGAACTATGGCTACACCTTC.

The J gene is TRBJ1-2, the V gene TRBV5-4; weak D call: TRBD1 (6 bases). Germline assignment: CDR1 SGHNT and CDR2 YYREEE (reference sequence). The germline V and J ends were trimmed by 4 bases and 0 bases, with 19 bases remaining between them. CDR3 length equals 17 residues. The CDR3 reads CASSGRGQRPTNYGYTF. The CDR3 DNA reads TGTGCCAGCAGCGGCCGAGGACAGCGACCTACTAACTATGGCTACACCTTC.

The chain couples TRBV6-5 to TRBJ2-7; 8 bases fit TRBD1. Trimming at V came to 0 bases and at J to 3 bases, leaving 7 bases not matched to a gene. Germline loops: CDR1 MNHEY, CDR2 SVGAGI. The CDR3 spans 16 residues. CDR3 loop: CASSYSGTGFRYEQYF. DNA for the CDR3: TGTGCCAGCAGTTACTCTGGGACAGGATTCCGCTACGAGCAGTACTTC.

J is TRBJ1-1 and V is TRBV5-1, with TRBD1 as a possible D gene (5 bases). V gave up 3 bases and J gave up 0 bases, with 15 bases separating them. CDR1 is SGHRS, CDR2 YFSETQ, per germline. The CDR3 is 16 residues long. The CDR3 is CASSSGQGRMNTEAFF. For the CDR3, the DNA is TGCGCCAGCAGCTCCGGTCAGGGCCGCATGAACACTGAAGCTTTCTTT.

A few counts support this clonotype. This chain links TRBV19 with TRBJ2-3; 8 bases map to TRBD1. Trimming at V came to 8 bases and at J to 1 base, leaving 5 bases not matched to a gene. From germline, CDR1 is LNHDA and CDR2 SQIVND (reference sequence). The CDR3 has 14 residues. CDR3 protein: CASRTGSGTDTQYF. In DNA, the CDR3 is TGTGCCAGTCGGACAGGGTCGGGCACAGATACGCAGTATTTT.

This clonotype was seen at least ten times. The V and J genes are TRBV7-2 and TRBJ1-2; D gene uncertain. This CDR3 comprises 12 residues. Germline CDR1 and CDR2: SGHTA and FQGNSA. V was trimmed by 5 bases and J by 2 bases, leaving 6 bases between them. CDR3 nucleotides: TGTGCCAGCAGCCTAAGGAACTATGGCTACACCTTC. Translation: CASSLRNYGYTF.

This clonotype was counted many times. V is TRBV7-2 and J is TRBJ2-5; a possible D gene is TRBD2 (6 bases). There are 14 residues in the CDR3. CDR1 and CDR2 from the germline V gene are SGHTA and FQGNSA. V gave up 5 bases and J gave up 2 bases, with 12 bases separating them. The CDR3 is CASSTGLLQETQYF. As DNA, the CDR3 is TGTGCCAGCAGCACGGGACTTCTTCAAGAGACCCAGTACTTC.

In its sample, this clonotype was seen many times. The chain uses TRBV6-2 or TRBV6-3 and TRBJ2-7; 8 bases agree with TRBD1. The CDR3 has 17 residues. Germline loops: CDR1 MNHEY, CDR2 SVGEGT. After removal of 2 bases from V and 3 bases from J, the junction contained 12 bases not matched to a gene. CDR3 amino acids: CASSYGGPGTGVYEQYF. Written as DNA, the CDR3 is TGTGCCAGCAGTTACGGAGGGCCCGGGACAGGCGTCTACGAGCAGTACTTC.

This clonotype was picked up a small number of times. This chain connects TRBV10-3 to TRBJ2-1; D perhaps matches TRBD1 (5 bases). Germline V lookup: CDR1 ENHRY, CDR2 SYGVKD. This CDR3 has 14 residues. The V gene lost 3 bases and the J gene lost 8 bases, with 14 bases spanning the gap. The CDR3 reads CAISDGQGWDEQFF. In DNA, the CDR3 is TGTGCCATCAGTGATGGGCAGGGTTGGGATGAGCAGTTCTTC.

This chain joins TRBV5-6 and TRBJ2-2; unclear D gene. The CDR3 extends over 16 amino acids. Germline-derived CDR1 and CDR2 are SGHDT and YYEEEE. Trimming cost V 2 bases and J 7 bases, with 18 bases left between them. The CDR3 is CASSFGSGRFIGELFF. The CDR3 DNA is TGTGCCAGCAGCTTTGGTTCTGGGCGCTTTATCGGGGAGCTGTTTTTT. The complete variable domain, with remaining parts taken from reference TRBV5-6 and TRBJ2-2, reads DAGVTQSPTHLIKTRGQQVTLRCSPKSGHDTVSWYQQALGQGPQFIFQYYEEEERQRGNFPDRFSGHQFPNYSSELNVNALLLGDSALYLCASSFGSGRFIGELFFGEGSRLTVL.

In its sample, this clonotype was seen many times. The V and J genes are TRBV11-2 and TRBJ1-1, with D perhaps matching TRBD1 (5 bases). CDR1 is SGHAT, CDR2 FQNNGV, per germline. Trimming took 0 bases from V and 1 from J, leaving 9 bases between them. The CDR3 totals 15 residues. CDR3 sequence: CASSLEPGRNTEAFF. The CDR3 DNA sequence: TGTGCCAGCAGCTTAGAGCCAGGGAGGAACACTGAAGCTTTCTTT.

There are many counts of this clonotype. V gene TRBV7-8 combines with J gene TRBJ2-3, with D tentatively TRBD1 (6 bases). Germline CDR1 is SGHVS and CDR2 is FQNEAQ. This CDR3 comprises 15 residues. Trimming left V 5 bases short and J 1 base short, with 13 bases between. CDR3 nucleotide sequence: TGTGCCAGCAGCACACCCAGGGGAGGCACAGATACGCAGTATTTT. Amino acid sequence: CASSTPRGGTDTQYF.

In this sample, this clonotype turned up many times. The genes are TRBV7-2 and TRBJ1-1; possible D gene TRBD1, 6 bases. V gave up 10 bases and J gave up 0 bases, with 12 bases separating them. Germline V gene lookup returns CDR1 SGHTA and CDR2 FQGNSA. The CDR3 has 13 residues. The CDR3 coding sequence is TGTGCCACCGGGGGCGGAATGAACACTGAAGCTTTCTTT. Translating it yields CATGGGMNTEAFF. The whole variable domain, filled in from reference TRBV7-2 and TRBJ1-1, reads GAGVSQSPSNKVTEKGKDVELRCDPISGHTALYWYRQSLGQGLEFLIYFQGNSAPDKSGLPSDRFSAERTGGSVSTLTIQRTQQEDSAVYLCATGGGMNTEAFFGQGTRLTVV.

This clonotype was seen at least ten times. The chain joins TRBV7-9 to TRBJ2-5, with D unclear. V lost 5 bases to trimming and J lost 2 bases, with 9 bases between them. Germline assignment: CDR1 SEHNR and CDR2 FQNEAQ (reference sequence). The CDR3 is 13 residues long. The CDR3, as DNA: TGTGCCAGCAGCCGTGGGATACAAGAGACCCAGTACTTC. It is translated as CASSRGIQETQYF.

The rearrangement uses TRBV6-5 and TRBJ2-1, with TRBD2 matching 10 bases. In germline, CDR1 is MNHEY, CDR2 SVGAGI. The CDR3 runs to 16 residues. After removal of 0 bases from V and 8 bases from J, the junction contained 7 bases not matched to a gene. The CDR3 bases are TGTGCCAGCAGTTACTCGAGTCAGCGGGGGGGTTATGAGCAGTTCTTC. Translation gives CASSYSSQRGGYEQFF.

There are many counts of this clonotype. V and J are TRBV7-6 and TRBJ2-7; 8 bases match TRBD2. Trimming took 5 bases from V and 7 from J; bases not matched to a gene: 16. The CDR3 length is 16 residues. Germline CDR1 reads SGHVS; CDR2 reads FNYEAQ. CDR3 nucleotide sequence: TGTGCCAGCAGCCCTAGCGCGTCCGGGAGGGCCGGAGAGCAGTACTTC. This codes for CASSPSASGRAGEQYF.

The CDR3 loop reads CASSAGASGNSPLHF. The CDR3 DNA sequence: TGTGCCAGCAGCGCAGGGGCGTCGGGGAATTCACCCCTCCACTTT. V gene TRBV5-4 combines with J gene TRBJ1-6; possible D gene TRBD1, 6 bases. The V gene lost 4 bases and the J gene lost 7 bases, with 15 bases spanning the gap. Germline V CDR1 and CDR2: SGHNT, YYREEE (reference sequence). The CDR3 is 15 amino acids.

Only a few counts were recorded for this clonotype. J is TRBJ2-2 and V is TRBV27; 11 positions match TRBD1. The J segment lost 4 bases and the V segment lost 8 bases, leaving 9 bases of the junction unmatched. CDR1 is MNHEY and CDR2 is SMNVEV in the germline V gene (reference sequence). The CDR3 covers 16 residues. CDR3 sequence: CASAWTGGPSTGELFF. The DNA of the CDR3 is TGTGCCAGCGCTTGGACAGGGGGCCCGAGCACCGGGGAGCTGTTTTTT.

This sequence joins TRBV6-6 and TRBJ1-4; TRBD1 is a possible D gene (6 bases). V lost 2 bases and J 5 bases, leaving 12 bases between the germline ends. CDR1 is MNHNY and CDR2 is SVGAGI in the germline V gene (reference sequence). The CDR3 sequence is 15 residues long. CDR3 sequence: CASSYQTGTNEKLFF. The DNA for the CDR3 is TGTGCCAGCAGTTACCAGACAGGAACGAATGAAAAACTGTTTTTT.

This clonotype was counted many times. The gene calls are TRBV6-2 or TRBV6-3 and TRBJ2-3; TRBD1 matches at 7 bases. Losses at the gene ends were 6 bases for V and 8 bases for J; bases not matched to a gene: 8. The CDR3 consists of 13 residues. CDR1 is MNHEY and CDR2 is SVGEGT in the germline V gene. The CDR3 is CASRGTAPGTQYF. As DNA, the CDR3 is TGTGCCAGCAGAGGGACAGCACCTGGTACGCAGTATTTT.

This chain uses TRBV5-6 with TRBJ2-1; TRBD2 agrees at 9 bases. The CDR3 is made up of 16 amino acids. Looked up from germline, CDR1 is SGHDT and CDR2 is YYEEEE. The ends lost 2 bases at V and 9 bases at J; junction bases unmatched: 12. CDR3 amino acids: CASSFPAGGTFSEQFF. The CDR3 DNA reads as TGTGCCAGCAGCTTCCCCGCGGGAGGGACGTTTAGTGAGCAGTTCTTC.

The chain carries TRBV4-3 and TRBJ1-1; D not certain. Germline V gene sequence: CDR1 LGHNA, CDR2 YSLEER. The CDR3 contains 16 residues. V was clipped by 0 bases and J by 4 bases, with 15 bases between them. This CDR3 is CASSQDARAASTEAFF. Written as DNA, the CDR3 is TGCGCCAGCAGCCAAGATGCCCGGGCGGCGAGCACTGAAGCTTTCTTT.

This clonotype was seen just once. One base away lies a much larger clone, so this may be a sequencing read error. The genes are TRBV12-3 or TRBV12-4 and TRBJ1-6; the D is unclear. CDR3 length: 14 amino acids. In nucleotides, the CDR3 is TGTGTCAGCAGGATTTCAGAGCCCGATGCACCCCTCCACTTT. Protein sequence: CVSRISEPDAPLHF.

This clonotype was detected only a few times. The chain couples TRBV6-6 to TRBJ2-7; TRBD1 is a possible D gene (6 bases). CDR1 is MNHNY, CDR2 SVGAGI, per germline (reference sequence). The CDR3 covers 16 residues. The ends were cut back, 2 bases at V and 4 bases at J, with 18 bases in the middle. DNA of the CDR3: TGTGCCAGCAGTTACAGAAACAGGGAGATTGGGTACGAGCAGTACTTC. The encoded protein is CASSYRNREIGYEQYF.